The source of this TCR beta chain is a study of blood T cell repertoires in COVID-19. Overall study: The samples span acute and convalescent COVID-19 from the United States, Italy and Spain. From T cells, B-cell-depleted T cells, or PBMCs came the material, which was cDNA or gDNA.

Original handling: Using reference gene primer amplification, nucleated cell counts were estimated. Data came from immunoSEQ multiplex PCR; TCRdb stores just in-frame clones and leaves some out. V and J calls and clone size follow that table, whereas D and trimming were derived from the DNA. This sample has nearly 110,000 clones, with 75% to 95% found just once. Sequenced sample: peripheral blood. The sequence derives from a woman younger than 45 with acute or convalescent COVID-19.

The CDR3 loop is CASVASNQPQHF. The CDR3 coding sequence is TGTGCCAGCGTAGCAAGCAATCAGCCCCAGCATTTT. The V gene is TRBV28, the J gene TRBJ1-5; no firm D call. This CDR3 has 12 amino acids. Deletions cut 8 bases from V and 1 base from J, with 6 bases between. Germline lookup yields CDR1 MDHEN and CDR2 SYDVKM. The whole variable domain, remainder taken from reference TRBV28 and TRBJ1-5, is DVKVTQSSRYLVKRTGEKVFLECVQDMDHENMFWYRQDPGLGLRLIYFSYDVKMKEKGDIPEGYSVSREKKERFSLILESASTNQTSMYLCASVASNQPQHFGDGTRLSIL.